This TCR beta chain was found in a study of shared clonotypes between healthy human individuals. Findings of the study overall: Sequencing depth was a factor that was expected to affect clonotype sharing among donors.

The healthy adult donors were HIV-negative and reported no recent acute infections or vaccinations. The CDR3 has 15 residues. V shed 6 bases and J 4 bases; nucleotides not matched to a gene: 11. Per the germline V gene, CDR1 is MNHNS and CDR2 is SASEGT. This clone showed up many times. The antigen is undetermined. Evenly divided among several immunoSEQ plates was the genomic DNA of each subset. Source study methods: With immunoSEQ giving junction-only sequences and no quality scores, filtering differed. Assay: immunoSEQ multiplex PCR; the TCRdb copy retains only in-frame clones and omits some. V, J and clone size reflect that table, while D and trimming were determined from the DNA. The table shows approximately 440,000 clones, with approximately 80% occurring only once.

Specimen: PBMCs. The chain combines TRBV6-1 with TRBJ1-2, with 7 bases matching TRBD1. The TCR sequence derives from a woman between 40 and 55 years old in good health. Some clones in this sample may be carry-over from other donors' samples. This chain's CDR3 is CASRTFFWDSYGYTF. The CDR3 DNA follows: TGTGCCAGCAGAACTTTTTTCTGGGACAGCTATGGCTACACCTTC.